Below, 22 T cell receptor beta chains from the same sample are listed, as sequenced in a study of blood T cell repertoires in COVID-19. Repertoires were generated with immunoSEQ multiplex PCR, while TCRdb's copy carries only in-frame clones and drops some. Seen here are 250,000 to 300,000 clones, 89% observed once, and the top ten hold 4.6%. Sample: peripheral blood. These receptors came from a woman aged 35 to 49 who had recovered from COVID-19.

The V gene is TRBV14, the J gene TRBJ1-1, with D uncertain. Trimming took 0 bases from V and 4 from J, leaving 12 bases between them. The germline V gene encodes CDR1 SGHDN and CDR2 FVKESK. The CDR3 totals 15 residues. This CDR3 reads CASSQDTGLSTEAFF. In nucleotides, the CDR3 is TGTGCCAGCAGCCAAGATACCGGGTTGAGCACTGAAGCTTTCTTT.

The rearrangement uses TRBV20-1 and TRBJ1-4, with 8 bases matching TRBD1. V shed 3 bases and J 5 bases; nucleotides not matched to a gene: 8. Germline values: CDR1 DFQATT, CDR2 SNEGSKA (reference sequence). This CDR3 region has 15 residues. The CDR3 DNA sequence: TGCAGTGCTAGTGAGTTCCAGGGGGCGAATGAAAAACTGTTTTTT. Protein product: CSASEFQGANEKLFF.

CDR3 loop: CASTRTGGNNYGYTF. Here the CDR3 DNA reads TGTGCCAGTACCAGGACAGGGGGCAATAACTATGGCTACACCTTC. The chain employs TRBV19 and TRBJ1-2, with 11 positions matching TRBD1. J gave up 1 base and V 7 bases, and 5 bases lay outside the gene matches. CDR1 LNHDA and CDR2 SQIVND come from the germline V gene (reference sequence). This CDR3 is 15 amino acids long.

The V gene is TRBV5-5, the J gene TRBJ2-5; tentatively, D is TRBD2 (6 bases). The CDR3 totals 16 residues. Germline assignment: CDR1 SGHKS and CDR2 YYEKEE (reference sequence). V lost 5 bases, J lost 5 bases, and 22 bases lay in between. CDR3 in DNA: TGTGCCAGCAGTCTCGACTCACTAGCCGGTTGGGAGACCCAGTACTTC. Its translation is CASSLDSLAGWETQYF.

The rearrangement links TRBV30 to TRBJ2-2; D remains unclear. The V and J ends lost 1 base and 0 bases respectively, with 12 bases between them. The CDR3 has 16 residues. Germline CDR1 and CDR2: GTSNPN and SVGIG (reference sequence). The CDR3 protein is CAWSEVGSANTGELFF. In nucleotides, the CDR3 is TGTGCCTGGAGTGAAGTGGGCTCCGCGAACACCGGGGAGCTGTTTTTT. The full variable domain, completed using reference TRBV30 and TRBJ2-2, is SQTIHQWPATLVQPVGSPLSLECTVEGTSNPNLYWYRQAAGRGLQLLFYSVGIGQISSEVPQNLSASRPQDRQFILSSKKLLLSDSGFYLCAWSEVGSANTGELFFGEGSRLTVL.

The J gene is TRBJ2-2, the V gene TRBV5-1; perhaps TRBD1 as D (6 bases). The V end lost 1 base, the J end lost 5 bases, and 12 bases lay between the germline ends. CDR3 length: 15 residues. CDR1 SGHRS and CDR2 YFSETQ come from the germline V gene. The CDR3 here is CASSLLQGGTGELFF. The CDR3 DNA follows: TGCGCCAGCAGCTTGTTACAGGGTGGGACCGGGGAGCTGTTTTTT.

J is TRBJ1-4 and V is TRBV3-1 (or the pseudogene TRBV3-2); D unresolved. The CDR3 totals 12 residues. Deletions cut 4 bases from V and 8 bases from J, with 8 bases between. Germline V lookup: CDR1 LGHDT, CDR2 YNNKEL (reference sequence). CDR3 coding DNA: TGTGCCAGCAGCCGAGGCGCCGAAAAACTGTTTTTT. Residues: CASSRGAEKLFF.

Here the CDR3 reads CASSDRQGHSSNYGYTF. CDR3 DNA: TGTGCCAGCAGTGATCGGCAGGGTCACTCCTCCAACTATGGCTACACCTTC. V usage is TRBV6-1 and J usage is TRBJ1-2, with D possibly being TRBD1 (5 bases). Germline V gene sequence: CDR1 MNHNS, CDR2 SASEGT. Trimming took off 3 bases at V and 2 bases at J, with 19 bases between the two ends. CDR3 length: 17 residues.

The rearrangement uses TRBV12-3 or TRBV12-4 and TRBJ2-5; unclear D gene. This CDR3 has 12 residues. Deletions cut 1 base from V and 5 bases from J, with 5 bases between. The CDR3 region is CASSLDGETQYF. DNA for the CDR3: TGTGCCAGCAGTTTAGACGGGGAGACCCAGTACTTC.

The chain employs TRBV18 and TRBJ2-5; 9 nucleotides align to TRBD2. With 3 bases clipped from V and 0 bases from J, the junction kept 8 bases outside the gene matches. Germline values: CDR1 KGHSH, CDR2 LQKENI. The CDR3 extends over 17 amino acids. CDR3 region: CASSPRTAGGYQETQYF. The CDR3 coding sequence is TGTGCCAGCTCACCTAGGACCGCGGGGGGGTACCAAGAGACCCAGTACTTC.

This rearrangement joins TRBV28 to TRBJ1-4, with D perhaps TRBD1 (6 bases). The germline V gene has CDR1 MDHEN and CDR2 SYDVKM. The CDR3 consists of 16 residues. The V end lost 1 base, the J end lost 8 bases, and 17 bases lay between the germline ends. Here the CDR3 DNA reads TGTGCCAGCAGTTTATTCTGGGGCAGGGGAGGGGAAAAACTGTTTTTT. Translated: CASSLFWGRGGEKLFF.

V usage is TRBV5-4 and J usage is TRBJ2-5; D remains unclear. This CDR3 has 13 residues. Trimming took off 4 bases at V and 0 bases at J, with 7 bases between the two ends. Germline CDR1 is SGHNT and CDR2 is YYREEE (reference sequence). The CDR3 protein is CASSAQNQETQYF. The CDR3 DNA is TGTGCCAGCAGCGCCCAGAACCAAGAGACCCAGTACTTC.

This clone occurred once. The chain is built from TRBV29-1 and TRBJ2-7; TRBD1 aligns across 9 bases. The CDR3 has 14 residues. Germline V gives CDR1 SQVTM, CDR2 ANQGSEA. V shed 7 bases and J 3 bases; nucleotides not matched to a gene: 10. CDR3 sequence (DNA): TGCAGCGGGAGACGGGACAGGGATATCTACGAGCAGTACTTC. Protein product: CSGRRDRDIYEQYF.

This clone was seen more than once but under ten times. In DNA form, the CDR3 reads TGTGCCAGCAGTGATGCCCGGTGGGAGCAGTACTTC. It translates to CASSDARWEQYF. The rearrangement uses TRBV6-1 and TRBJ2-7, with D uncertain. CDR1 MNHNS and CDR2 SASEGT come from the germline V gene. CDR3 size: 12 residues. V lost 3 bases to trimming and J lost 7 bases, with 10 bases between them.

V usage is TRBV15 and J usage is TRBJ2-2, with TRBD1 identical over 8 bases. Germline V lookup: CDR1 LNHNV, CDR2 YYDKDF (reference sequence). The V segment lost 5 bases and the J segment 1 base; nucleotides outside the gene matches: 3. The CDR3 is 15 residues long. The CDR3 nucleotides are TGTGCCACCAGCGCTACAGGGGGGAACACCGGGGAGCTGTTTTTT. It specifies CATSATGGNTGELFF.

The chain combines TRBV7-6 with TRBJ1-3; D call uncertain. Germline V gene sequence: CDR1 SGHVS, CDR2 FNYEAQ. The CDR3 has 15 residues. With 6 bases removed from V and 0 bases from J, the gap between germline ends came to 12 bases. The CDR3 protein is CASREGRSSGNTIYF. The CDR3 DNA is TGTGCCAGCAGAGAGGGCCGGAGCTCTGGAAACACCATATATTTT.

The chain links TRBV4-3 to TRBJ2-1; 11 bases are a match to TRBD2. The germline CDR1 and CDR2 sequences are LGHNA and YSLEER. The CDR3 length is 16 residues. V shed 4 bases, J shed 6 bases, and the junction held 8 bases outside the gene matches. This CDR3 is CASSPHRTSGLNEQFF. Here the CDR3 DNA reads TGCGCCAGCAGCCCACATCGGACTAGCGGGCTCAATGAGCAGTTCTTC.

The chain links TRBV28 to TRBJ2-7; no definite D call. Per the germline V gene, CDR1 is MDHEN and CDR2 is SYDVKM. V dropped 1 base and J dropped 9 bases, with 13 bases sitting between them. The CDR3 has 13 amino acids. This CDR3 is CASSLFAVRGQYF. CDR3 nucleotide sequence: TGTGCCAGCAGTTTATTTGCCGTGCGCGGGCAGTACTTC.

CDR3 residues: CASRVRDTQYF. CDR3 coding DNA: TGTGCCAGCAGGGTACGGGATACGCAGTATTTT. The chain uses TRBV14 and TRBJ2-3; no clear D. Trimming pared 6 bases from V and 6 bases from J, leaving 7 bases between. CDR3 length equals 11 residues. Germline V CDR1 and CDR2: SGHDN, FVKESK.

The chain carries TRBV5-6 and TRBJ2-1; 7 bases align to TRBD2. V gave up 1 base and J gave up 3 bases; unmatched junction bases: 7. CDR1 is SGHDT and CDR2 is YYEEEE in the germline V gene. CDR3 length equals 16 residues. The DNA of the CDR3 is TGTGCCAGCAGCTTGTGGCGGGAGAGCAACTACAATGAGCAGTTCTTC. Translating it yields CASSLWRESNYNEQFF.

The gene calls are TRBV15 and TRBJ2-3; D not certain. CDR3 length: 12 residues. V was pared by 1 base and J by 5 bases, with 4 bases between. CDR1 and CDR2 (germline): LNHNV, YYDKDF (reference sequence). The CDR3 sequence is CATSRVGDTQYF. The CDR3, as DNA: TGTGCCACCAGCAGAGTCGGAGATACGCAGTATTTT.

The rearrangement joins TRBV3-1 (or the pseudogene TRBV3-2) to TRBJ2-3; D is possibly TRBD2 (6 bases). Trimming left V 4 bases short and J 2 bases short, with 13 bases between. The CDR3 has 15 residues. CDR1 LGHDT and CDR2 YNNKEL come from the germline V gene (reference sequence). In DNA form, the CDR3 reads TGTGCCAGCAGCCTCGATGCGGGGTTCACAGATACGCAGTATTTT. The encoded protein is CASSLDAGFTDTQYF.